The clone carrying this TCR beta chain was seen only once. The CDR3 runs to 13 residues. From germline, CDR1 is SGHRS and CDR2 YFSETQ. V gave up 0 bases and J gave up 4 bases, with 7 bases separating them. This sample is part of a study of T cells in tuberculosis. Sequencing used immunoSEQ multiplex PCR; TCRdb keeps in-frame clones, though not all of them. Of more than 35,000 clones in the sample, approximately 93% were seen once. The sample's time point: new active TB diagnosis, blood taken before or within 7 days of starting treatment. The material sequenced was PBMCs, taken at tuberculosis diagnosis. The chain is built from TRBV5-1 and TRBJ1-2; D ambiguous. The clonotype originates from an adult with tuberculosis. CDR3 sequence (DNA): TGCGCCAGCAGCTTGGGGGAGCGCTATGGCTACACCTTC. It is translated as CASSLGERYGYTF.